The TCR beta chain described here comes from a study of radiotherapy plus CTLA-4 blockade in lung cancer listed by TCRdb under 2018. Some background on the complete study: Among the enrolled patients, 18% had an objective response, and 31% reached disease control. What the work shows at the level of the full study, not this receptor alone: The strongest predictors of response were reported to be early dynamic shifts in blood T cell clones along with a rise in serum interferon-beta following radiation. TCR clones derived from tumors expanded in peripheral blood after treatment with radiotherapy and ipilimumab.

The study evaluated CTLA-4 blockade (ipilimumab) given together with focal radiation therapy in patients who had chemo-refractory metastatic non-small-cell lung cancer. From V the trimming removes 5 bases and from J it removes 10 bases, while the gene matches leave 5 bases of the junction unaccounted for. Sequences LNHDA (CDR1) and SQIVND (CDR2) are obtained from the germline V gene (reference sequence). Including cysteine and phenylalanine, the CDR3 has 14 amino acids. The read is trimmed to its CDR3 DNA, 42 bases read in frame from base 1. Concerning this clone: The specificity of this receptor is unknown. One base away there is no much larger clone; base qualities are not given.

The library was generated by the immunoSEQ multiplex PCR assay. The table comes from immuneACCESS by way of TCRdb, which keeps in-frame sequences with V and J called. Part of the clones is missing from these tables; in studies checked, under half for an unresolved V gene and the rest for unknown reasons. The sample table records about 97,000 clones; under 85% of these occur just once. The ten largest clonotypes hold about 3% of the sample. Sequencing was performed on peripheral blood, taken from a patient treated with radiotherapy plus ipilimumab. This receptor was obtained from a human donor with non-small cell lung cancer who had a partial response to radiotherapy plus ipilimumab. Some clones in this sample may be carry-over from other donors' samples. The chain joins TRBV19 to TRBJ1-6; 10 of the junction bases match TRBD1. Read as DNA, the sequence is TGTGCCAGTAGTGAGGACAGGGGGTGGTCACCCCTCCACTTT. Its product reads: CASSEDRGWSPLHF.